The rows below give T cell receptor beta chains drawn from one sample of a study of T cells in Graves' hyperthyroidism and ophthalmopathy. MiXCR, applied by TCRdb to the multiplex PCR reads, yields one record per CDR3 protein. The sample comprises around 600,000 distinct CDR3 sequences, about 14% of which are singletons, and around 12% rests with the top ten. The material sequenced was blood. Receptor source: a woman between 50 and 59 years old with Graves' ophthalmopathy. The CDR3 runs from the conserved cysteine through the conserved F or W. Fields, in order: clone size, V gene, J gene, CDR3 protein. The listing skips clone size in some rows; elsewhere it reads once, few, many or a size class.

clone_size: many; v_call: TRBV20-1; j_call: TRBJ1-2; cdr3_aa: CSARARQSYGYTF
clone_size: few; v_call: TRBV28; j_call: TRBJ1-4; cdr3_aa: CASSSTQGRADEKLFF
clone_size: many; v_call: TRBV28; j_call: TRBJ2-3; cdr3_aa: CASSLGDFTDTQYF
clone_size: many; v_call: TRBV20-1; j_call: TRBJ2-7; cdr3_aa: CSARWAGVPYEQYF
clone_size: NA; v_call: TRBV6-2/TRBV6-3; j_call: TRBJ1-1; cdr3_aa: CASSYGAGNTEAFF
clone_size: many; v_call: TRBV10-3; j_call: TRBJ2-1; cdr3_aa: CAISGSTRPEQFF
clone_size: many; v_call: TRBV20-1; j_call: TRBJ2-7; cdr3_aa: CSARETYEQYF
clone_size: many; v_call: TRBV10-3; j_call: TRBJ2-7; cdr3_aa: CAIKPDSGYEQYF
clone_size: many; v_call: TRBV20-1; j_call: TRBJ2-5; cdr3_aa: CSASEAGVGETQYF
clone_size: few; v_call: TRBV19; j_call: TRBJ2-5; cdr3_aa: CASSPSSGRWETQYF
clone_size: few; v_call: TRBV24-1; j_call: TRBJ1-2; cdr3_aa: CATSDQTPFGEGYTF
clone_size: many; v_call: TRBV12-5; j_call: TRBJ2-1; cdr3_aa: CASGTGQGADHEQFF
clone_size: many; v_call: TRBV11-3; j_call: TRBJ2-1; cdr3_aa: CAVRRSSYNEQFF
clone_size: many; v_call: TRBV7-2; j_call: TRBJ2-1; cdr3_aa: CASSPSGNEQFF
clone_size: few; v_call: TRBV6-2/TRBV6-3; j_call: TRBJ2-1; cdr3_aa: CASSYDLAGGSSYNEQFF
clone_size: many; v_call: TRBV20-1; j_call: TRBJ2-7; cdr3_aa: CSARRFGTSGRRPTQQYF
clone_size: NA; v_call: TRBV12-3/TRBV12-4; j_call: TRBJ1-2; cdr3_aa: CATTFLRLSYGYTF
clone_size: many; v_call: TRBV3-1; j_call: TRBJ2-3; cdr3_aa: CASSQRGPTSTDTQYF
clone_size: few; v_call: TRBV29-1; j_call: TRBJ2-1; cdr3_aa: CSVGGTSGPYNEQFF
clone_size: many; v_call: TRBV2; j_call: TRBJ1-5; cdr3_aa: CASSNDRNQPQHF
clone_size: many; v_call: TRBV7-9; j_call: TRBJ2-1; cdr3_aa: CASSIRGTSGRVRNEQFF
clone_size: many; v_call: TRBV2; j_call: TRBJ2-1; cdr3_aa: CASSVAGPLRGEQFF
clone_size: many; v_call: TRBV18; j_call: TRBJ2-7; cdr3_aa: CASSKVADSYEQYF
clone_size: NA; v_call: TRBV19; j_call: TRBJ1-5; cdr3_aa: CASSGSGPRQPQHF
clone_size: few; v_call: TRBV30; j_call: TRBJ2-7; cdr3_aa: CAWSLDPYGQYF
clone_size: many; v_call: TRBV7-2; j_call: TRBJ1-4; cdr3_aa: CASSAPGTREKLFF